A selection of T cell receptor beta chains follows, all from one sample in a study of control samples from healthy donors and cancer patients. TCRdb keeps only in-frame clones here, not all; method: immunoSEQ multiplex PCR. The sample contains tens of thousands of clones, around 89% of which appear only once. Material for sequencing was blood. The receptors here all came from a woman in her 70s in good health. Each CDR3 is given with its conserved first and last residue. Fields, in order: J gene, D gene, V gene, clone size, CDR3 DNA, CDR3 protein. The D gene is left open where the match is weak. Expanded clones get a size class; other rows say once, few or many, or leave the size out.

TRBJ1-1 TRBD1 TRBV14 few TGTGCCAGCAGCCAGAACAGGGGCGCGCACACTGAAGCTTTCTTT CASSQNRGAHTEAFF
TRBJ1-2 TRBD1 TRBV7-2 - TGTGCCAGCAGCTTTGCACAGGGGGTCTATGGCTACACCTTC CASSFAQGVYGYTF
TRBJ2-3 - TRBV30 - TGTGCCTGGAGTGTGGGGGGGGCGGCCCCGCGGGATACGCAGTATTTT CAWSVGGAAPRDTQYF
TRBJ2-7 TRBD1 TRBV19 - TGTGCCAGTAAATATAGAACAGGGGGCTCCTACGAGCAGTACTTC CASKYRTGGSYEQYF
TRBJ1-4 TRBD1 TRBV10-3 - TGTGCCACCCGACAGGGAACTAATGAAAAACTGTTTTTT CATRQGTNEKLFF
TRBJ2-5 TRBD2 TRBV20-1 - TGCAGTGCTAGTTTGGATAGCGGGACCCAAGAGACCCAGTACTTC CSASLDSGTQETQYF
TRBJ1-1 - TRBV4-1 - TGCGCCAGCAGCCAAGAAGGGGGGGGGATGAACACTGAAGCTTTCTTT CASSQEGGGMNTEAFF
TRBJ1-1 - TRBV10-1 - TGCGCCAGCAGTGAGTCGGGGTCTACTGAAGCTTTCTTT CASSESGSTEAFF
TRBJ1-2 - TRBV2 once TGTGCCAGCAGTGCGCAAGGGATGGGCGGCTACACCTTC CASSAQGMGGYTF
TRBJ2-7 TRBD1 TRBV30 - TGTGCCTGGGGGGACAGGGATGGTACCTACGAGCAGTACTTC CAWGDRDGTYEQYF
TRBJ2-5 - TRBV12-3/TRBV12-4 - TGTGCCAGCCTCCGAGGGCCTCAAGGGACCCAGTACTTC CASLRGPQGTQYF
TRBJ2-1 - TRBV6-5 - TGTGCCAGCAGGACCGCCGGGACGGCTTGGGAGGAGCAGTTCTTC CASRTAGTAWEEQFF
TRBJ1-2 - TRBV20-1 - TGCAGTGCTCCAGGGGTGGATGGCTACACCTTC CSAPGVDGYTF
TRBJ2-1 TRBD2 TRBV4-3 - TGCGCCAGCAGCCGAGGGACTAGCGGGACCCATGAGCAGTTCTTC CASSRGTSGTHEQFF
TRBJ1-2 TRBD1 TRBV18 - TGTGCCAGCTCACCACGGGAACAGGGGGCTGGGGGCTACACCTTC CASSPREQGAGGYTF
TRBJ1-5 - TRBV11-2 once TGTGCCAGCAGCCCGGGGACGGCCAATCAGCCCCAGCATTTT CASSPGTANQPQHF
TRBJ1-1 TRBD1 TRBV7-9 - TGTGCCAGCAGCTTTGAACAGGGGACTGAAGCTTTCTTT CASSFEQGTEAFF
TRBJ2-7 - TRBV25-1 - TGTGCCAGCAGTCGCCCCCAGGGCTACGAGCAGTACTTC CASSRPQGYEQYF
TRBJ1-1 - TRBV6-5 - TGTGCCAGCGTGGGTAGGGGGTACACTGAAGCTTTCTTT CASVGRGYTEAFF
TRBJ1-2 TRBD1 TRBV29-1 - TGCAGCCTACTCACAGGGGGCGCGGAAGGCTACACCTTC CSLLTGGAEGYTF
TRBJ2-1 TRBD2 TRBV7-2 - TGTGCCAGCAGCTTAATCAGCGGGACCTACAATGAGCAGTTCTTC CASSLISGTYNEQFF
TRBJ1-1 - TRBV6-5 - TGTGCCAGCAAGAAGGAGGGAGACACTGAAGCTTTCTTT CASKKEGDTEAFF
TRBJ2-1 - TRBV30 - TGTGCCTGGAGTGTATTGAGCTACAATGAGCAGTTCTTC CAWSVLSYNEQFF
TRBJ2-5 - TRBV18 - TGTGCCAGCTCCGCTCCCGGGTCAAAAGAGACCCAGTACTTC CASSAPGSKETQYF
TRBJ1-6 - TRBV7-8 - TGTGCCAGCAGAGCCCGGGACTCCTATTCACCCCTCCACTTT CASRARDSYSPLHF
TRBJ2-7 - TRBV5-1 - TGCGCCAGCAGCCCCGGGGGTATGTACGAGCAGTACTTC CASSPGGMYEQYF
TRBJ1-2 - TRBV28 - TGTGCCAGCAGGCGGGGCCCCTATGGCTACACCTTC CASRRGPYGYTF
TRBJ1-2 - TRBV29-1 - TGCAGCGTTGAGGAAGGGGCGCAGTCAATATCCTATGGCTACACCTTC CSVEEGAQSISYGYTF
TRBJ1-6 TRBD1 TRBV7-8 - TGTGCCAGCAGCACGGGACAGGTTTTCGATTCACCCCTCCACTTT CASSTGQVFDSPLHF
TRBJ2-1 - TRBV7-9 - TGTGCCAGCAGCAAGTCCATAGAGCAGTTCTTC CASSKSIEQFF
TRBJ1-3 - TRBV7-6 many TGTGCCAGCAGCTCCCAGAACCCGGACAGTCCTAGCTCTGGAAACACCATATATTTT CASSSQNPDSPSSGNTIYF
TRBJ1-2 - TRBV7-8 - TGTGCCAGCACCCAAGGGGCTAGCTATGGCTACACCTTC CASTQGASYGYTF
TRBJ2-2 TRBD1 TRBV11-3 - TGTGCCAGCAGCTTTGGGACAGCACCTAACACCGGGGAGCTGTTTTTT CASSFGTAPNTGELFF
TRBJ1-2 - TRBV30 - TGTGCCTGGACAGGGTTCGGCTATGGCTACACCTTC CAWTGFGYGYTF
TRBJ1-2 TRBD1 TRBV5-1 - TGCGCCAGCAGCTTCTTGGACAGGGGTACCGGTGGCTACACCTTC CASSFLDRGTGGYTF
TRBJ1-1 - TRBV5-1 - TGCGCCAGCACGCTCACGACAGGAGTGAACACTGAAGCTTTCTTT CASTLTTGVNTEAFF
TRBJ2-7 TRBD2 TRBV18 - TGTGCCAGCTCACCGGTTAGCGGGGTTGGTAGCGAGCAGTACTTC CASSPVSGVGSEQYF
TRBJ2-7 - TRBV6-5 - TGTGCCGTAGGGAGTCCCTACGAGCAGTACTTC CAVGSPYEQYF
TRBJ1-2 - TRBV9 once TGTGCCAGCAGCGTAGCTCCGGGGGATGGCTACACCTTC CASSVAPGDGYTF
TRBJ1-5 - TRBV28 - TGTGCCAGTCACCTGAAAGGTCAGCCCCAGCATTTT CASHLKGQPQHF
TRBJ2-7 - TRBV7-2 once TGTGCCAGCAGCCAAGTGGCGTACGAGCAGTACTTC CASSQVAYEQYF
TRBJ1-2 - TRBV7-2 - TGTGCCAGCAGCCCCGGCCCTAACTATGGCTACACCTTC CASSPGPNYGYTF
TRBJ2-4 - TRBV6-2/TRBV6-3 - TGTGCCAGCAGTTATCGACAGGTTAAAAACATTCAGTACTTC CASSYRQVKNIQYF
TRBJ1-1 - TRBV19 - TGTGCCAGTAGTATCGAACCCAGGGACACTGAAGCTTTCTTT CASSIEPRDTEAFF